There are many counts of the clone carrying this T cell receptor beta chain. The antigen is not known. This specimen belongs to a study of molecular identifiers for immune sequencing clone quantification. Every naive CD8 library was made from between about 17,000 and 1,100,000 sorted cells with 10%, 30% or 50% RNA. Notes on the study in general: Underestimation of highly expanded clone sizes could arise where identical TCR molecules share a barcode. Clones above 20 RNA copies held over 98% of effector molecules, under 1% in naive cells.

The bulk TCR libraries were made with methods described before and with listed TCR primers. Each CDR3 protein gets one entry after TCRdb re-called the PCR reads with MiXCR. The data show under 800,000 distinct CDR3 sequences, with around 25% seen just once and 0.78% held by the top ten. The V gene's germline CDR1 is SGHNT and CDR2 YYREEE (reference sequence). Trimming left V 0 bases short and J 4 bases short, with 10 bases between. This CDR3 contains 14 residues. The source of this sequence is a human donor in good health. Some libraries in this study had Jurkat cell RNA spiked in. The chain has TRBV5-4 and TRBJ2-5; no clear D. The sample taken for sequencing was naive CD8+ T cells from blood, with Jurkat cell RNA spiked in. Subset defined: FACS-sorted CD8+CD4-CCR7+CD45RA+ naive T cells. The CDR3 DNA reads as TGTGCCAGCAGCTTGGTTGGGTGGGCAGAGACCCAGTACTTC. Its translation is CASSLVGWAETQYF.